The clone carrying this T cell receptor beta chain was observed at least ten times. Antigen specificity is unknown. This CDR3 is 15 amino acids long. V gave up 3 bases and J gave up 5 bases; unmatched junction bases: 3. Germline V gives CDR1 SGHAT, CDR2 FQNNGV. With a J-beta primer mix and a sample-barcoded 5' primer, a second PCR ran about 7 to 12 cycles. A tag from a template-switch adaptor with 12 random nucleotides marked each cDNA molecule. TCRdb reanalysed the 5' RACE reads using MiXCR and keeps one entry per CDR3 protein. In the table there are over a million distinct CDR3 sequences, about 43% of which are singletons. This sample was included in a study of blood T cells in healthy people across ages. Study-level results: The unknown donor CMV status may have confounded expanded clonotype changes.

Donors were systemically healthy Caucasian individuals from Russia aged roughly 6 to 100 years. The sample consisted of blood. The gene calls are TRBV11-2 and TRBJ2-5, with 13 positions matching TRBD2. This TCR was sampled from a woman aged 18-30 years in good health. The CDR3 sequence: CASSFTSGGGETQYF. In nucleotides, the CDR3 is TGTGCCAGCAGCTTCACTAGCGGGGGGGGGGAGACCCAGTACTTC.